These 25 T cell receptor beta chains were sequenced from one sample in a study of blood T cell repertoires in COVID-19. Repertoires were generated with immunoSEQ multiplex PCR, while TCRdb's copy carries only in-frame clones and drops some. The data contain 250,000 to 300,000 clones, 85% to 90% of them singletons. Sequenced: peripheral blood. All receptors come from a woman aged 25-40 years with COVID-19, enrolled during active disease.

The chain links TRBV5-1 to TRBJ2-1; 8 nucleotides agree with TRBD2. The V and J ends lost 2 bases and 0 bases, in that order; junction bases with no gene match: 19. Germline CDR1 SGHRS, CDR2 YFSETQ. This CDR3 region has 21 residues. The CDR3 loop reads CASSFLDSGKGGAYSYNEQFF. The CDR3 DNA reads TGCGCCAGCAGCTTCCTCGATAGCGGGAAAGGTGGGGCTTACTCCTACAATGAGCAGTTCTTC.

This chain joins TRBV19 and TRBJ2-7; no clear D gene. Germline V CDR1 and CDR2: LNHDA, SQIVND (reference sequence). The CDR3 runs to 13 residues. Trimming stripped 3 bases from V and 2 bases from J, with 8 bases between. The CDR3 DNA reads as TGTGCCAGTAGTATCCAGGCAGCCTACGAGCAGTACTTC. Its translation is CASSIQAAYEQYF.

The chain employs TRBV2 and TRBJ1-2; D is undetermined. This CDR3 comprises 13 residues. CDR1 SNHLY and CDR2 FYNNEI come from the germline V gene. Trimming pared 4 bases from V and 5 bases from J, leaving 11 bases between. This CDR3 is CASSGGAWYGYTF. The DNA for the CDR3 is TGTGCCAGCAGTGGGGGAGCGTGGTATGGCTACACCTTC.

This chain connects TRBV5-5 to TRBJ2-7; 8 bases line up with TRBD1. Trimming cost V 5 bases and J 2 bases; bases outside gene matches: 9. From germline, CDR1 is SGHKS and CDR2 YYEKEE (reference sequence). This CDR3 spans 15 amino acids. The CDR3 region is CASSYTGGRPYEQYF. CDR3 nucleotides: TGTGCCAGCAGTTACACAGGGGGTCGGCCCTACGAGCAGTACTTC.

The chain recombines TRBV11-2 with TRBJ2-1; D remains ambiguous. Between the trimmed V and J ends, which lost 4 bases and 8 bases, there was a span of 9 bases. The germline V gene has CDR1 SGHAT and CDR2 FQNNGV. The CDR3 covers 12 residues. The CDR3 sequence is CASSSRRDEQFF. The CDR3 nucleotides read TGTGCCAGCAGCTCCCGCCGGGATGAGCAGTTCTTC.

The V call is TRBV5-6, the J call TRBJ2-2, with a possible D match to TRBD2 (6 bases). Germline V lookup: CDR1 SGHDT, CDR2 YYEEEE. Trimming removed 1 base at V and 6 bases at J, with 13 bases between. CDR3 length equals 15 residues. CDR3 in DNA: TGTGCCAGCAGCTTGACGGGAGCGATCTCCGGGGAGCTGTTTTTT. It specifies CASSLTGAISGELFF.

The rearrangement uses TRBV24-1 and TRBJ2-3; D is perhaps TRBD2 (5 bases). CDR3 length: 13 residues. V lost 1 base and J lost 7, with 8 bases in between. Germline V gene sequence: CDR1 KGHDR, CDR2 SFDVKD. The CDR3 here is CATSDLAVNTQYF. As DNA, the CDR3 is TGTGCCACCAGTGATTTAGCGGTAAATACGCAGTATTTT.

J is TRBJ1-5 and V is TRBV6-5; no reliable D call. The CDR3 totals 14 residues. V was trimmed by 7 bases and J by 3 bases, leaving 13 bases between them. In germline, CDR1 is MNHEY, CDR2 SVGAGI. CDR3 loop: CASNDGGPNQPQHF. For the CDR3, the DNA is TGTGCCAGCAACGACGGAGGCCCCAATCAGCCCCAGCATTTT.

V is TRBV30 and J is TRBJ1-6; TRBD1 aligns across 7 bases. The CDR3 loop spans 16 amino acids. V lost 0 bases to trimming and J lost 10 bases; unmatched junction nucleotides: 12. Germline V lookup: CDR1 GTSNPN, CDR2 SVGIG (reference sequence). The DNA for the CDR3 is TGTGCCTGGAGTGTCCGCCCGGGACAGCCATTCTCACCCCTCCACTTT. Its protein is CAWSVRPGQPFSPLHF.

This clone was counted between two and nine times. This sequence joins TRBV5-1 and TRBJ2-3, with 11 bases lining up with TRBD2. Germline V gene lookup returns CDR1 SGHRS and CDR2 YFSETQ. The CDR3 consists of 16 residues. V trimming: 0 bases; J trimming: 8 bases; junction bases outside the gene matches: 8. In DNA form, the CDR3 reads TGCGCCAGCAGCTTGGTTCCGACTAGCGGGATTCGTACGCAGTATTTT. This gives the protein CASSLVPTSGIRTQYF.

J is TRBJ1-6 and V is TRBV28; the match to TRBD1 covers 7 bases. J was trimmed by 8 bases and V by 6 bases; bases with no gene match: 10. Per germline, CDR1 MDHEN and CDR2 SYDVKM. The CDR3 length is 15 residues. CDR3 sequence reads: CASSDRVGVYSPLHF. The CDR3 DNA sequence: TGTGCCAGCAGCGACAGGGTGGGGGTTTATTCACCCCTCCACTTT. Full variable domain (missing parts from reference TRBV28 and TRBJ1-6): DVKVTQSSRYLVKRTGEKVFLECVQDMDHENMFWYRQDPGLGLRLIYFSYDVKMKEKGDIPEGYSVSREKKERFSLILESASTNQTSMYLCASSDRVGVYSPLHFGNGTRLTVT.

This rearrangement joins TRBV10-1 to TRBJ2-1; 7 bases line up with TRBD2. Trimming removed 0 bases from V and 15 bases from J; junction bases left unmatched: 5. CDR1 and CDR2 from the germline V gene are WNHNN and SYGVQD (reference sequence). CDR3 length: 12 amino acids. CDR3 coding DNA: TGCGCCAGCAGTGAGTCTGCGGGAGAGGTGTTCTTC. Translation gives CASSESAGEVFF.

V and J are TRBV9 and TRBJ2-5, with 8 bases matching TRBD2. CDR1 is SGDLS, CDR2 YYNGEE, per germline. The trim removed 3 bases at V and 5 bases at J, leaving 12 bases unmatched. The CDR3 consists of 16 residues. For the CDR3, the DNA is TGTGCCAGCAGCGGGGAGACGGGAGGGTTCGGGGAGACCCAGTACTTC. Translation gives CASSGETGGFGETQYF.

V is TRBV7-9 and J is TRBJ2-1; a weak D match, TRBD2 (6 bases). The CDR3 consists of 15 residues. CDR1 is SEHNR and CDR2 is FQNEAQ in the germline V gene (reference sequence). The ends were cut back, 0 bases at V and 4 bases at J, with 10 bases in the middle. The CDR3 DNA is TGTGCCAGCAGCTTAGCGGGGACTTCATACAATGAGCAGTTCTTC. Its translation is CASSLAGTSYNEQFF.

This chain's CDR3 is CASNGRGQPQHF. Written as DNA, the CDR3 is TGTGCCAGCAACGGCAGGGGTCAGCCCCAGCATTTT. This chain links TRBV21-1 with TRBJ1-5; the D call of TRBD1 is as the table states it, not checked on the DNA. TRBV21-1 is annotated as a pseudogene. This CDR3 spans 12 amino acids.

The chain uses TRBV7-2 and TRBJ1-1; possibly TRBD1 for D (6 bases). With 5 bases removed from V and 5 bases from J, the gap between germline ends came to 12 bases. CDR1 and CDR2 (germline): SGHTA, FQGNSA. The CDR3 runs to 13 residues. The CDR3 is CASSPQGKTEAFF. As DNA, the CDR3 is TGTGCCAGCAGCCCCCAGGGGAAGACTGAAGCTTTCTTT.

The CDR3 spells CAGRATSINEQFF. The CDR3 DNA reads as TGTGCCGGGCGGGCGACTAGCATCAATGAGCAGTTCTTC. The chain recombines TRBV2 with TRBJ2-1, with 7 bases matching TRBD2. The CDR3 is 13 amino acids. Germline values: CDR1 SNHLY, CDR2 FYNNEI. With 11 bases clipped from V and 6 bases from J, the junction kept 10 bases outside the gene matches.

The V call is TRBV19, the J call TRBJ2-7; the match to TRBD1 covers 9 bases. V gave up 3 bases and J gave up 3 bases; unmatched junction bases: 12. The CDR3 runs 17 residues. Germline CDR1 is LNHDA and CDR2 is SQIVND (reference sequence). The CDR3 nucleotides are TGTGCCAGTAGTATTGGAGGGCCGGGACAGGGTTTCTACGAGCAGTACTTC. Encoded protein: CASSIGGPGQGFYEQYF.

DNA for the CDR3: TGTGCCAGCAGTCCTCAGGGCCAGCAGTACTTC. Its protein product is CASSPQGQQYF. This rearrangement joins TRBV28 to TRBJ2-7, with D possibly being TRBD1 (5 bases). V was clipped by 5 bases and J by 8 bases, with 10 bases between them. This CDR3 is 11 amino acids long. Germline V CDR1 and CDR2: MDHEN, SYDVKM.

The V gene is TRBV6-6, the J gene TRBJ1-1; D remains unclear. The CDR3 is made up of 13 amino acids. From germline, CDR1 is MNHNY and CDR2 SVGAGI (reference sequence). V lost 4 bases and J lost 7, with 13 bases in between. Here the CDR3 DNA reads TGTGCCAGCAGTTTAACGAGGGCAGTTGAAGCTTTCTTT. Its translation: CASSLTRAVEAFF.

The chain has TRBV3-1 (or the pseudogene TRBV3-2) and TRBJ2-7, with D possibly being TRBD1 (6 bases). Per germline, CDR1 LGHDT and CDR2 YNNKEL (reference sequence). V gave up 1 base and J gave up 0 bases, with 19 bases separating them. This CDR3 has 18 amino acids. The CDR3 DNA follows: TGTGCCAGCAGCCAAGGTCCTATAACAGGGTCTTCCTCCTACGAGCAGTACTTC. Amino acids: CASSQGPITGSSSYEQYF.

Here the CDR3 DNA reads TGTGCCAGCAGCCCGGGACTGAACTACGAGCAGTACTTC. Amino acids: CASSPGLNYEQYF. The chain uses TRBV27 and TRBJ2-7, with D perhaps TRBD2 (6 bases). This CDR3 has 13 amino acids. V was cut by 6 bases and J by 3 bases, with 12 bases left in between. Per the germline V gene, CDR1 is MNHEY and CDR2 is SMNVEV (reference sequence).

The chain has TRBV28 and TRBJ2-2; 8 nucleotides match TRBD1. This CDR3 is built from 15 residues. CDR1 MDHEN and CDR2 SYDVKM come from the germline V gene. Unmatched junction bases numbered 4, after V lost 3 bases and J lost 4 bases. CDR3 sequence reads: CASSLGQVFTGELFF. DNA for the CDR3: TGTGCCAGCAGTTTGGGACAGGTTTTCACCGGGGAGCTGTTTTTT.

Turning to this clone: This could be a read error, since a much larger clone is one nucleotide away. This same CDR3 is encoded by further DNA sequences in the sample. V gene TRBV28 combines with J gene TRBJ1-1; D is uncertain. CDR1 MDHEN and CDR2 SYDVKM come from the germline V gene. V lost 2 bases and J 0 bases, leaving 4 bases between the germline ends. There are 13 residues in the CDR3. CDR3: CASSLDMNTEAFF. The CDR3 DNA is TGTGCCAGCAGTTTAGACATGAACACTGAAGCTTTCTTT. Using reference TRBV28 and TRBJ1-1 for the parts outside the CDR3, the full variable domain is DVKVTQSSRYLVKRTGEKVFLECVQDMDHENMFWYRQDPGLGLRLIYFSYDVKMKEKGDIPEGYSVSREKKERFSLILESASTNQTSMYLCASSLDMNTEAFFGQGTRLTVV.

The chain recombines TRBV19 with TRBJ2-5; 8 nucleotides align to TRBD1. V was clipped by 4 bases and J by 5 bases; unmatched bases: 3. The CDR3 runs 13 residues. CDR1 LNHDA and CDR2 SQIVND come from the germline V gene (reference sequence). CDR3 region: CASSSNRGETQYF. CDR3 DNA: TGTGCCAGTAGTAGCAACAGGGGGGAGACCCAGTACTTC.